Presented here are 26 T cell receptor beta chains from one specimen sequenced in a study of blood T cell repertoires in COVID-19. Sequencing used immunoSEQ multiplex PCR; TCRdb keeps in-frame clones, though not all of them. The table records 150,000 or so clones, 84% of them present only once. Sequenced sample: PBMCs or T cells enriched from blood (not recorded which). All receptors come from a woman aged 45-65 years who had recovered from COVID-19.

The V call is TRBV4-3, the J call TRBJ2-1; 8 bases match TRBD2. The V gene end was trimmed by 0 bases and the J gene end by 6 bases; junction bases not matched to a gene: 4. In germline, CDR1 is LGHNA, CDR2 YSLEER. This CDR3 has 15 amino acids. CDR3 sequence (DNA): TGCGCCAGCAGCCAAGAGCGGGGGGTACTCAATGAGCAGTTCTTC. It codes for CASSQERGVLNEQFF.

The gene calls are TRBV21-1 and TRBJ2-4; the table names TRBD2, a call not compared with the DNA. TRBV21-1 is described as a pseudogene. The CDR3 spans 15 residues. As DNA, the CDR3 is TGTGCCAGCAGCAAAGCGGTGCGGTCCAAAAACATTCAGTACTTC. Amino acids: CASSKAVRSKNIQYF.

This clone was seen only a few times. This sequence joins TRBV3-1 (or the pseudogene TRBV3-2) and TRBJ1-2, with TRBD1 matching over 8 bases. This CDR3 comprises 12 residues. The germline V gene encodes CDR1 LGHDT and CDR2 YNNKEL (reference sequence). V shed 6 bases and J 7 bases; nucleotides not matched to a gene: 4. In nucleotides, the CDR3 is TGTGCCAGCAGGACAGGGGTGTTTGGCTACACCTTC. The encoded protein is CASRTGVFGYTF.

This CDR3 reads CASSLNRETQQFF. CDR3 DNA: TGTGCCAGCAGCTTAAATCGGGAGACCCAGCAGTTCTTC. The chain uses TRBV7-3 and TRBJ2-1; D might be TRBD2 (6 bases). Trimming shortened V by 1 base and J by 11 bases, and 12 bases separated the two germline ends. CDR3 size: 13 residues. Germline V CDR1 and CDR2: SGHTA, FQGTGA.

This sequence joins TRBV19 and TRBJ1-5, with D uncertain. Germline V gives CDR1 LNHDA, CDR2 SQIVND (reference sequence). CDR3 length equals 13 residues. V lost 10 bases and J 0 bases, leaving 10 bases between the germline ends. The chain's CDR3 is CATRRNSNQPQHF. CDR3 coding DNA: TGTGCCACCCGGCGGAATAGCAATCAGCCCCAGCATTTT.

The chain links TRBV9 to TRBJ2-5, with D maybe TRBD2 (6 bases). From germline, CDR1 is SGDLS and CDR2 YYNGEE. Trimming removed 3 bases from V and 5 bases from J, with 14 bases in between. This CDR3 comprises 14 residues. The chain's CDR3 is CASSGTGTQETQYF. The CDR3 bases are TGTGCCAGCAGCGGAACCGGGACTCAGGAGACCCAGTACTTC.

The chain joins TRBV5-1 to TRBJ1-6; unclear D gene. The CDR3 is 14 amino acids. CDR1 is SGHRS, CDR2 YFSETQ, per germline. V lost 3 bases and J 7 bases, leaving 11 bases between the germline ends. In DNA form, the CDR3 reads TGCGCCAGCAGCTCACCGGGTCTAAATTCACCCCTCCACTTT. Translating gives CASSSPGLNSPLHF.

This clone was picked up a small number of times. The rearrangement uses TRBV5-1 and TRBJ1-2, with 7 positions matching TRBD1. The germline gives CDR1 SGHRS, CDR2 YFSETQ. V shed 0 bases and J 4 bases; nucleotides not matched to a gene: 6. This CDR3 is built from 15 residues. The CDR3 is CASSLEGDRAYGYTF. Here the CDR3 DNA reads TGCGCCAGCAGCTTGGAAGGTGACAGGGCCTATGGCTACACCTTC.

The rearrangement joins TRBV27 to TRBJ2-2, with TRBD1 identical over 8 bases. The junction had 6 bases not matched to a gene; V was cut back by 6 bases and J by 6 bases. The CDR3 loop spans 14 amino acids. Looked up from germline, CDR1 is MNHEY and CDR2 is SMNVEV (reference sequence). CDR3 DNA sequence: TGTGCCAGCAGCCCACAGGGGGTGGCCGGGGAGCTGTTTTTT. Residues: CASSPQGVAGELFF.

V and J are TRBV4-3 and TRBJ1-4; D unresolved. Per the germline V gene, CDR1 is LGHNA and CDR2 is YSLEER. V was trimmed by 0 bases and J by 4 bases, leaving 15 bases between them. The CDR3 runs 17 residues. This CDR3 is CASSQDPSGSFNEKLFF. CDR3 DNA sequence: TGCGCCAGCAGCCAAGATCCTTCGGGATCTTTTAATGAAAAACTGTTTTTT.

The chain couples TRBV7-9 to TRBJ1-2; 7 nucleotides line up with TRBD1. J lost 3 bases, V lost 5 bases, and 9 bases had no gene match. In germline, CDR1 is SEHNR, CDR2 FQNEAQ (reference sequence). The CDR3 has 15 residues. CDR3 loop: CASSRSGTAYYGYTF. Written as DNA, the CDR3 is TGTGCCAGCAGCCGCTCCGGGACAGCTTACTATGGCTACACCTTC.

The CDR3 sequence: CASSSIDRESTEAFF. Written as DNA, the CDR3 is TGTGCCAGCAGCAGTATAGACAGGGAGAGCACTGAAGCTTTCTTT. This chain connects TRBV13 to TRBJ1-1; 7 bases fit TRBD1. CDR3 length equals 15 residues. Per the germline V gene, CDR1 is PRHDT and CDR2 is FYEKMQ (reference sequence). The J segment lost 4 bases and the V segment lost 5 bases, leaving 10 bases of the junction unmatched. The full variable domain, rest sourced from reference TRBV13 and TRBJ1-1, is AAGVIQSPRHLIKEKRETATLKCYPIPRHDTVYWYQQGPGQDPQFLISFYEKMQSDKGSIPDRFSAQQFSDYHSELNMSSLELGDSALYFCASSSIDRESTEAFFGQGTRLTVV.

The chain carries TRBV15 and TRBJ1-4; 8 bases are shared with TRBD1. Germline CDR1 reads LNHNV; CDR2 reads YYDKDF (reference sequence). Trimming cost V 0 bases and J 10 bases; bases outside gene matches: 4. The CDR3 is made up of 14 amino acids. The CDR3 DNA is TGTGCCACCAGCAGAGATCAGGGGGCCTCAAAACTGTTTTTT. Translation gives CATSRDQGASKLFF.

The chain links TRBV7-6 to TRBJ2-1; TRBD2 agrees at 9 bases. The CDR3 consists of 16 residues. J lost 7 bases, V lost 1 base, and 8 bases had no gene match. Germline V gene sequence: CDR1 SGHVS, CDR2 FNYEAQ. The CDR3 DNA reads TGTGCCAGCAGCTTAGTCGCGGGAGGGGGTCGGAATGAGCAGTTCTTC. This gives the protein CASSLVAGGGRNEQFF.

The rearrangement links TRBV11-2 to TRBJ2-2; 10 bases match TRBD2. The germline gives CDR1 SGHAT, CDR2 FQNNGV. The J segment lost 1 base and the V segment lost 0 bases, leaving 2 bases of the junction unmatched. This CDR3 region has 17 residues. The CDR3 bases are TGTGCCAGCAGCTTAGATAGGACTAGCGGGAACACCGGGGAGCTGTTTTTT. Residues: CASSLDRTSGNTGELFF. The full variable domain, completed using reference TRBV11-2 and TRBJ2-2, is EAGVAQSPRYKIIEKRQSVAFWCNPISGHATLYWYQQILGQGPKLLIQFQNNGVVDDSQLPKDRFSAERLKGVDSTLKIQPAKLEDSAVYLCASSLDRTSGNTGELFFGEGSRLTVL.

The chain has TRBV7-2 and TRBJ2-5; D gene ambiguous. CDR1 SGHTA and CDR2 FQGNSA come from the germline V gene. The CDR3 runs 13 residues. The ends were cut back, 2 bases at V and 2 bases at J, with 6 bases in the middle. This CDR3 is CASSLNRQETQYF. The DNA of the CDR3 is TGTGCCAGCAGCTTAAACAGACAAGAGACCCAGTACTTC.

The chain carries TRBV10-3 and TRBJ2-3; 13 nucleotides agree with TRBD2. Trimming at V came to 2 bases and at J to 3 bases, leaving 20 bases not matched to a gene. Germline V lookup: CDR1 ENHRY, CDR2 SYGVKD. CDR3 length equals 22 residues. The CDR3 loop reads CAISEPPERDRTSGSRTDTQYF. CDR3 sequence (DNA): TGTGCCATCAGTGAGCCTCCCGAACGGGATCGGACTAGCGGGAGTAGGACAGATACGCAGTATTTT.

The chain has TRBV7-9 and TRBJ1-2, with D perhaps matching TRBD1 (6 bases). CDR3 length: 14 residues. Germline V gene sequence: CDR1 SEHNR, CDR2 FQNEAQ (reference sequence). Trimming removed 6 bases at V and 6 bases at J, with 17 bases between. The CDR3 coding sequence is TGTGCCAGCAGTTGGCGGCAGGGGAGCGATGGCTACACCTTC. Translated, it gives CASSWRQGSDGYTF.

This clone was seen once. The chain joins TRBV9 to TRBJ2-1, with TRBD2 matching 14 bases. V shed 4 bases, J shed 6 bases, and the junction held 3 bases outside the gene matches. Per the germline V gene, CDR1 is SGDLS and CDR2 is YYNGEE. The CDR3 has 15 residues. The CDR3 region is CASSKTSGGANEQFF. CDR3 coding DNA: TGTGCCAGCAGCAAGACTAGCGGGGGGGCCAATGAGCAGTTCTTC.

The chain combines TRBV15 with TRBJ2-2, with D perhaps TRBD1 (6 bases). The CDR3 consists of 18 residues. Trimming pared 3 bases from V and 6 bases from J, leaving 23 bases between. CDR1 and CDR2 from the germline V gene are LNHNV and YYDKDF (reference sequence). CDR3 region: CATSRTDVGRGRAGELFF. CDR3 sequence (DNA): TGTGCCACCAGCAGGACCGACGTTGGCAGGGGCCGGGCCGGGGAGCTGTTTTTT.

CDR3 loop: CASSFTGTGVQETQYF. CDR3 sequence (DNA): TGTGCCAGCAGCTTCACCGGGACAGGGGTCCAAGAGACCCAGTACTTC. The chain carries TRBV11-2 and TRBJ2-5; 10 bases map to TRBD1. Trimming at V came to 3 bases and at J to 1 base, leaving 5 bases not matched to a gene. CDR1 is SGHAT, CDR2 FQNNGV, per germline. There are 16 residues in the CDR3.

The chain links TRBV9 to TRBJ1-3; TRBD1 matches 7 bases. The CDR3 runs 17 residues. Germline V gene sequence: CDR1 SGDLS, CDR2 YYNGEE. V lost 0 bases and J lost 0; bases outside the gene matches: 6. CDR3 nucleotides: TGTGCCAGCAGCGTAGCCGGGACAGTCCTCTCTGGAAACACCATATATTTT. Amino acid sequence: CASSVAGTVLSGNTIYF.

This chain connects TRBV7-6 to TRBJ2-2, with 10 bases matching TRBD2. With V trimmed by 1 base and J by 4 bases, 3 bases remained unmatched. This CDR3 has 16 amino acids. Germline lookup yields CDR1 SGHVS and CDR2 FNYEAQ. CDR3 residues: CASSLGLAGVTGELFF. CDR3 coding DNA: TGTGCCAGCAGCTTAGGGCTAGCGGGAGTCACCGGGGAGCTGTTTTTT.

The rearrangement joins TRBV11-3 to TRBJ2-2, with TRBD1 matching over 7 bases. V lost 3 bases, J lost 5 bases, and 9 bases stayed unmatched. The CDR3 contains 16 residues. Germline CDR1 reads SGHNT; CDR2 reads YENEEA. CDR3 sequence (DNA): TGTGCCAGCAGCTTTGAGACAGGGTATATGACCGGGGAGCTGTTTTTT. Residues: CASSFETGYMTGELFF.

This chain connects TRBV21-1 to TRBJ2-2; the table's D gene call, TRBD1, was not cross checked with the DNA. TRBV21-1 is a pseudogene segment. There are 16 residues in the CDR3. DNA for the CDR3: TGTGCCAGCAGCAAGAGCCACAGGGGGCGCGACGGGGAGCTGTTTTTT. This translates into CASSKSHRGRDGELFF.

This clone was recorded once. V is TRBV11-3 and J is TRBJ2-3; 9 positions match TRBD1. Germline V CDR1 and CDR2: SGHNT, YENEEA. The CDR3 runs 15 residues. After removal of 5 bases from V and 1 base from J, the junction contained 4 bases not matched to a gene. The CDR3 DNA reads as TGTGCCAGCAGCCACAGGGGGCCTGGCACAGATACGCAGTATTTT. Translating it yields CASSHRGPGTDTQYF.